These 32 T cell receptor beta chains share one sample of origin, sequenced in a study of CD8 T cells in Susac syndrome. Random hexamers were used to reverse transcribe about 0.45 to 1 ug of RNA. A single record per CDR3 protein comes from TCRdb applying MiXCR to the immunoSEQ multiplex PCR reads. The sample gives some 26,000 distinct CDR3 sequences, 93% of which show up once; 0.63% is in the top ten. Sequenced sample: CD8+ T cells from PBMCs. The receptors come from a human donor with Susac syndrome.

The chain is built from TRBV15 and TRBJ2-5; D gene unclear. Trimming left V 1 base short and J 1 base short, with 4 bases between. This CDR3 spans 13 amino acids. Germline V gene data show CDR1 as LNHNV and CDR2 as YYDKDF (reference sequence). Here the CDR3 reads CATSRVSQETQYF. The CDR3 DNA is TGTGCCACCAGCAGAGTCTCCCAAGAGACCCAGTACTTC.

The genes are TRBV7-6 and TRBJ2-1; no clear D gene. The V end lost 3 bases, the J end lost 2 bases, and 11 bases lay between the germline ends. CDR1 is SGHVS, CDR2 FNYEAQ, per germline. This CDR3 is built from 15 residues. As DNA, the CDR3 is TGTGCCAGCAGCTTTTCCAGTAACCCCTACAATGAGCAGTTCTTC. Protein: CASSFSSNPYNEQFF. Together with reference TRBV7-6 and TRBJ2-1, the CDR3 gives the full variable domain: GAGVSQSPRYKVTKRGQDVALRCDPISGHVSLYWYRQALGQGPEFLTYFNYEAQQDKSGLPNDRFSAERPEGSISTLTIQRTEQRDSAMYRCASSFSSNPYNEQFFGPGTRLTVL.

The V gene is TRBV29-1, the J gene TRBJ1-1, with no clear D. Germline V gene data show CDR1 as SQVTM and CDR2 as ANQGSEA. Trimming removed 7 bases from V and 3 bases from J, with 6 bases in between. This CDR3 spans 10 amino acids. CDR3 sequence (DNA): TGCAGCGCCTCCCACACTGAAGCTTTCTTT. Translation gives CSASHTEAFF.

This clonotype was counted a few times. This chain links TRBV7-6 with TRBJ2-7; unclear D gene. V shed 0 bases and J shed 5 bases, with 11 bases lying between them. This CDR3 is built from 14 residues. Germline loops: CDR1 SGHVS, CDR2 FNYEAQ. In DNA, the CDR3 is TGTGCCAGCAGCTTAGCCACCGGGTCAAACGAGCAGTACTTC. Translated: CASSLATGSNEQYF. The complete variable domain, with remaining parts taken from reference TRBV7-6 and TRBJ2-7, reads GAGVSQSPRYKVTKRGQDVALRCDPISGHVSLYWYRQALGQGPEFLTYFNYEAQQDKSGLPNDRFSAERPEGSISTLTIQRTEQRDSAMYRCASSLATGSNEQYFGPGTRLTVT.

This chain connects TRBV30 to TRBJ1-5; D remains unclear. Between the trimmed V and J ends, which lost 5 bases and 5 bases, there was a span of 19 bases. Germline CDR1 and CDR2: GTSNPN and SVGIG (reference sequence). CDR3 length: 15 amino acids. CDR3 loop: CAWSYGAGAYQPQHF. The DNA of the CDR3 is TGTGCCTGGTCATACGGTGCAGGAGCTTATCAGCCCCAGCATTTT.

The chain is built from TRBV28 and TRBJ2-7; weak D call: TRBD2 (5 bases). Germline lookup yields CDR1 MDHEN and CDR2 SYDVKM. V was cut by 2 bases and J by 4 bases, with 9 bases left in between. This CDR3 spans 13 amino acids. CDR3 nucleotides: TGTGCCAGCAGTTTAGGTTCGGGATACGAGCAGTACTTC. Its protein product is CASSLGSGYEQYF.

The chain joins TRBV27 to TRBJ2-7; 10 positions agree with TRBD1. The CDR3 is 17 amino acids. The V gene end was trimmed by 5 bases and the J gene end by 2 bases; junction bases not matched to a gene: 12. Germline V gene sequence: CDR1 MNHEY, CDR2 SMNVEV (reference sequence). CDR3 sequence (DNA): TGTGCCAGCAGTCGAGGTGAGGACAGGGGGTATACCTACGAGCAGTACTTC. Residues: CASSRGEDRGYTYEQYF.

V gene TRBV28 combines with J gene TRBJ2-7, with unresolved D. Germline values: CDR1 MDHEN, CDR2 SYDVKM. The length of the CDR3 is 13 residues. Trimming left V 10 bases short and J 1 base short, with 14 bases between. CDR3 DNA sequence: TGTGCCACCTCCTGGGTAGGTTCCTACGAGCAGTACTTC. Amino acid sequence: CATSWVGSYEQYF. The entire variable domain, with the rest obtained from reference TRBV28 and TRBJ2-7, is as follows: DVKVTQSSRYLVKRTGEKVFLECVQDMDHENMFWYRQDPGLGLRLIYFSYDVKMKEKGDIPEGYSVSREKKERFSLILESASTNQTSMYLCATSWVGSYEQYFGPGTRLTVT.

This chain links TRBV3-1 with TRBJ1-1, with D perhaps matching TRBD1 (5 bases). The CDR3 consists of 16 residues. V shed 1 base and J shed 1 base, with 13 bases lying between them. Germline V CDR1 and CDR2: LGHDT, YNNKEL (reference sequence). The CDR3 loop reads CASSQVPPGWNTEAFF. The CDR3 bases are TGTGCCAGCAGCCAAGTCCCGCCAGGGTGGAACACTGAAGCTTTCTTT. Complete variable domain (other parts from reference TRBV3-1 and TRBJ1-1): DTAVSQTPKYLVTQMGNDKSIKCEQNLGHDTMYWYKQDSKKFLKIMFSYNNKELIINETVPNRFSPKSPDKAHLNLHINSLELGDSAVYFCASSQVPPGWNTEAFFGQGTRLTVV.

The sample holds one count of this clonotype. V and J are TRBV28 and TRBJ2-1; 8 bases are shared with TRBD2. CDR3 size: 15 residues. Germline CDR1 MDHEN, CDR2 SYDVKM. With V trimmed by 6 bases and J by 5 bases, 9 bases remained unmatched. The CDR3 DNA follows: TGTGCCAGCAGACCGCGGGGGGCGATTCACAATGAGCAGTTCTTC. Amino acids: CASRPRGAIHNEQFF.

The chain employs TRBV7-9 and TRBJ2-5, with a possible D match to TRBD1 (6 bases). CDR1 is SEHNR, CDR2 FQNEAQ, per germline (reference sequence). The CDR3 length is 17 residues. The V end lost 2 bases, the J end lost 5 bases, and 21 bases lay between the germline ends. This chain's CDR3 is CASSLWGPSGAVETQYF. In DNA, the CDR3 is TGTGCCAGCAGCTTATGGGGTCCCTCAGGGGCGGTGGAGACCCAGTACTTC.

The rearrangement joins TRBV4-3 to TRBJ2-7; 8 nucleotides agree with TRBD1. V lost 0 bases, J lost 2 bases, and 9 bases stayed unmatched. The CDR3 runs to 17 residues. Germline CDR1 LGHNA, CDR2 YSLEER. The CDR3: CASSQELTTGVAYEQYF. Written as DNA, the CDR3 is TGCGCCAGCAGCCAAGAACTAACGACAGGGGTGGCCTACGAGCAGTACTTC.

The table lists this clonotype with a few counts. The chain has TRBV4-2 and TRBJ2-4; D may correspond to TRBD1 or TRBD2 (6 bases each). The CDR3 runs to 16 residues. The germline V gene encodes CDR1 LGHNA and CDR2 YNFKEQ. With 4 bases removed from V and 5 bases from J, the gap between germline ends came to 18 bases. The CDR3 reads CASSPRGGRSENIQYF. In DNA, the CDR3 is TGTGCCAGCAGCCCCCGTGGGGGGCGGTCGGAAAACATTCAGTACTTC.

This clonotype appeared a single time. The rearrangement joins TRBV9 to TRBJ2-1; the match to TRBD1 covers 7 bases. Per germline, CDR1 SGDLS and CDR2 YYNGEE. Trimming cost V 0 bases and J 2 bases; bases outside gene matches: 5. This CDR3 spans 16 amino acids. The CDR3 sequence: CASSVARGLAYNEQFF. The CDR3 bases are TGTGCCAGCAGCGTAGCCAGGGGGTTGGCCTACAATGAGCAGTTCTTC.

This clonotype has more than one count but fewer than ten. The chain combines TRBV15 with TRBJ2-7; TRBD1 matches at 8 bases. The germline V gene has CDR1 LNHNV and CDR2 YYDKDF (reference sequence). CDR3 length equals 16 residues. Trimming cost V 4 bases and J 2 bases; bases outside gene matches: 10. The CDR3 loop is CATSTQSQGEAYEQYF. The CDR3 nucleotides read TGTGCCACCAGCACCCAATCACAGGGGGAAGCCTACGAGCAGTACTTC.

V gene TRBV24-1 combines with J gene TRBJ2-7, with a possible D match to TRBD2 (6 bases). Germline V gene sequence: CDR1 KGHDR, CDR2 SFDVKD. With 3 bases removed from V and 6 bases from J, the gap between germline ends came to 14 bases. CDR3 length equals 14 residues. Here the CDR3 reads CATSDTGLRGEQYF. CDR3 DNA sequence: TGTGCCACCAGTGATACCGGACTACGGGGCGAGCAGTACTTC.

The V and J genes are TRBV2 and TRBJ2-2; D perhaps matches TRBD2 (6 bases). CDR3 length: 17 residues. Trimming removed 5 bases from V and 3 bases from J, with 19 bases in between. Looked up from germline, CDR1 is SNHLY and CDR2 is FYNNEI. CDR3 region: CASSLHLRLGDTGELFF. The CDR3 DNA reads TGTGCCAGCAGTTTGCACCTGAGACTAGGGGACACCGGGGAGCTGTTTTTT.

CDR3 protein: CASSQDLLGGDRINYEQYF. For the CDR3, the DNA is TGCGCCAGCAGCCAAGATCTTTTAGGGGGGGACAGAATAAACTACGAGCAGTACTTC. The gene calls are TRBV4-3 and TRBJ2-7, with D perhaps TRBD1 or TRBD2 (7 bases each). V gave up 0 bases and J gave up 3 bases, with 24 bases separating them. The CDR3 extends over 19 amino acids. CDR1 is LGHNA and CDR2 is YSLEER in the germline V gene.

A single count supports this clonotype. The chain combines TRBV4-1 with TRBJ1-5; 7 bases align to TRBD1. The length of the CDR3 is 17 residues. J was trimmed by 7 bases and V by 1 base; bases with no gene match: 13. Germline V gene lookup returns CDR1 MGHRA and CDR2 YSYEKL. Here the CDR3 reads CASSQAPTKGARQPQHF. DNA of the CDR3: TGCGCCAGCAGCCAAGCTCCCACTAAGGGGGCAAGGCAGCCCCAGCATTTT.

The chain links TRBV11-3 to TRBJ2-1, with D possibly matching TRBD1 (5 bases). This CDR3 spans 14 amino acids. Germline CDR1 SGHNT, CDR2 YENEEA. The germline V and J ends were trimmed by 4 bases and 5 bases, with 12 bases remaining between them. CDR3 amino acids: CASSSTYRHNEQFF. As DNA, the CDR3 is TGTGCCAGCAGCTCTACTTACAGGCACAATGAGCAGTTCTTC.

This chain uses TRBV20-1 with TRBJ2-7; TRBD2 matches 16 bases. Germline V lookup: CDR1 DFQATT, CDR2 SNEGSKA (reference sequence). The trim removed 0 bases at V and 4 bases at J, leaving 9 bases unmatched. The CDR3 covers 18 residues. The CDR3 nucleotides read TGCAGTGCTAGAGATTCCGGGACTAGCGGGGGGGCTCGGTACGAGCAGTACTTC. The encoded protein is CSARDSGTSGGARYEQYF.

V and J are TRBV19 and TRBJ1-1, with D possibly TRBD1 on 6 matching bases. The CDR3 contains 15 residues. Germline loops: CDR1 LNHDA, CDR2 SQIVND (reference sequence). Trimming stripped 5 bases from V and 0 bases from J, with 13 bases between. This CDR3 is CASSSRQAMNTEAFF. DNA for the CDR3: TGTGCCAGTAGTTCCAGACAGGCCATGAACACTGAAGCTTTCTTT.

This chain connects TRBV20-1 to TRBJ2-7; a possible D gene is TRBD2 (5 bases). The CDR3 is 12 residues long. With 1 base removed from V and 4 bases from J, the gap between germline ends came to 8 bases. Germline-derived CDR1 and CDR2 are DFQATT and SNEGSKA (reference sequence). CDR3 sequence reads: CSARGTGYEQYF. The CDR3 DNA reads TGCAGTGCTAGAGGAACGGGATACGAGCAGTACTTC.

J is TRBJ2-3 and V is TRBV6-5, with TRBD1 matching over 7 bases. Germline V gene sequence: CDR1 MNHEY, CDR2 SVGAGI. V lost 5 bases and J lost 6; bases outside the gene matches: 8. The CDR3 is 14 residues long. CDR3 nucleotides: TGTGCCAGCAGTAGGACAGGACACACTGATACGCAGTATTTT. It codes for CASSRTGHTDTQYF.

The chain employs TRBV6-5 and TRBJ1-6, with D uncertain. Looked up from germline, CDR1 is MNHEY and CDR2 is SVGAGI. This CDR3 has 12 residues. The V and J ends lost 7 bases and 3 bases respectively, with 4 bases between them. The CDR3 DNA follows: TGTGCCAGCAAGGACTATAATTCACCCCTCCACTTT. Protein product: CASKDYNSPLHF.

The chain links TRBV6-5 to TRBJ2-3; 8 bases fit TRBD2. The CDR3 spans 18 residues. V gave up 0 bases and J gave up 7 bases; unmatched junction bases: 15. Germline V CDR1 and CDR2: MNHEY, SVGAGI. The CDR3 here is CASSYSIATLAGGYTQYF. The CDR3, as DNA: TGTGCCAGCAGTTACTCGATAGCCACCCTAGCGGGTGGGTATACGCAGTATTTT.

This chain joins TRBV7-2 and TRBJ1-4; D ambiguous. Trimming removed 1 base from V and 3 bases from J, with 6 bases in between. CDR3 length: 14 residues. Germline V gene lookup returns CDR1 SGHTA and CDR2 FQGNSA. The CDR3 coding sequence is TGTGCCAGCAGCTTAGAGACTGCTAATGAAAAACTGTTTTTT. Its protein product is CASSLETANEKLFF. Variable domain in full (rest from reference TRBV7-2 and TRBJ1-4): GAGVSQSPSNKVTEKGKDVELRCDPISGHTALYWYRQSLGQGLEFLIYFQGNSAPDKSGLPSDRFSAERTGGSVSTLTIQRTQQEDSAVYLCASSLETANEKLFFGSGTQLSVL.

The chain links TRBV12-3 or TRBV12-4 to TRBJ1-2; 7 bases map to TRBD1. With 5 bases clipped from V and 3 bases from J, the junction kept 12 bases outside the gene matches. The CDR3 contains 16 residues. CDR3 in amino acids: CASSAIDRVDYYGYTF. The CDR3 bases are TGTGCCAGCAGTGCTATTGACAGGGTGGACTACTATGGCTACACCTTC.

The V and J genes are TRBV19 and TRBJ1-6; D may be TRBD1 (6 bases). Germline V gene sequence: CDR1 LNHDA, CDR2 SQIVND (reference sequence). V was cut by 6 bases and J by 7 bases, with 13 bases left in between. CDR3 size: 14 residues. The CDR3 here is CASSRGQFNSPLHF. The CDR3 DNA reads TGTGCCAGTAGCAGAGGACAGTTCAATTCACCCCTCCACTTT.

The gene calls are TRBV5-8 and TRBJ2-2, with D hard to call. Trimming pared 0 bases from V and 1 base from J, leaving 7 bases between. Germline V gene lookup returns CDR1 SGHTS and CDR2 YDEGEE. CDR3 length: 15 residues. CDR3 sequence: CASSLAGRNTGELFF. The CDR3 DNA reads TGTGCCAGCAGCTTGGCCGGACGGAACACCGGGGAGCTGTTTTTT.

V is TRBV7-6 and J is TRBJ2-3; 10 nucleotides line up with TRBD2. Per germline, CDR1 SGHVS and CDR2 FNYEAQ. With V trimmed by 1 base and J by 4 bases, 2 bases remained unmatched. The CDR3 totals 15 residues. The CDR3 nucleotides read TGTGCCAGCAGCTTAGGTAGCGGGGGGTCAGATACGCAGTATTTT. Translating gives CASSLGSGGSDTQYF.

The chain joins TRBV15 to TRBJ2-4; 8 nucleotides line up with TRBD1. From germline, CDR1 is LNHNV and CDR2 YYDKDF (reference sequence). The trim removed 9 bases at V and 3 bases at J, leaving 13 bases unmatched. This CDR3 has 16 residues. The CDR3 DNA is TGTGCCACAGCACATCAGGGGGCGAGGGGCAAAAACATTCAGTACTTC. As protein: CATAHQGARGKNIQYF.